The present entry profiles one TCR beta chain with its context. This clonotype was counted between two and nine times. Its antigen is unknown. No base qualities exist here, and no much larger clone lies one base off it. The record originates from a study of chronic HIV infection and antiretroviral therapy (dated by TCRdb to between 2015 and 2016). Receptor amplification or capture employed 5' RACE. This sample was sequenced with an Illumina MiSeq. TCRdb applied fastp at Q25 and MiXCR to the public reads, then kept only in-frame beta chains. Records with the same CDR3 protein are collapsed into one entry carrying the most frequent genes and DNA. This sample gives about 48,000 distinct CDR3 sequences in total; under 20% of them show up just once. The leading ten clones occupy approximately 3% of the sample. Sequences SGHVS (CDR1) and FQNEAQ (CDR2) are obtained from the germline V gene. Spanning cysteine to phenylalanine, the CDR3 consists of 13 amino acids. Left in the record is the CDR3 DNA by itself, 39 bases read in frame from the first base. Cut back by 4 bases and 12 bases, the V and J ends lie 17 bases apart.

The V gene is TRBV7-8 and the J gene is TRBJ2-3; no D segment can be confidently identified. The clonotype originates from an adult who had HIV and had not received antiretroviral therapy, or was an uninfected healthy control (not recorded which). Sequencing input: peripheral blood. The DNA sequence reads TGTGCCAGCAGCTCGCAACTAATCCCGGTACAGTATTTT. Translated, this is CASSSQLIPVQYF.